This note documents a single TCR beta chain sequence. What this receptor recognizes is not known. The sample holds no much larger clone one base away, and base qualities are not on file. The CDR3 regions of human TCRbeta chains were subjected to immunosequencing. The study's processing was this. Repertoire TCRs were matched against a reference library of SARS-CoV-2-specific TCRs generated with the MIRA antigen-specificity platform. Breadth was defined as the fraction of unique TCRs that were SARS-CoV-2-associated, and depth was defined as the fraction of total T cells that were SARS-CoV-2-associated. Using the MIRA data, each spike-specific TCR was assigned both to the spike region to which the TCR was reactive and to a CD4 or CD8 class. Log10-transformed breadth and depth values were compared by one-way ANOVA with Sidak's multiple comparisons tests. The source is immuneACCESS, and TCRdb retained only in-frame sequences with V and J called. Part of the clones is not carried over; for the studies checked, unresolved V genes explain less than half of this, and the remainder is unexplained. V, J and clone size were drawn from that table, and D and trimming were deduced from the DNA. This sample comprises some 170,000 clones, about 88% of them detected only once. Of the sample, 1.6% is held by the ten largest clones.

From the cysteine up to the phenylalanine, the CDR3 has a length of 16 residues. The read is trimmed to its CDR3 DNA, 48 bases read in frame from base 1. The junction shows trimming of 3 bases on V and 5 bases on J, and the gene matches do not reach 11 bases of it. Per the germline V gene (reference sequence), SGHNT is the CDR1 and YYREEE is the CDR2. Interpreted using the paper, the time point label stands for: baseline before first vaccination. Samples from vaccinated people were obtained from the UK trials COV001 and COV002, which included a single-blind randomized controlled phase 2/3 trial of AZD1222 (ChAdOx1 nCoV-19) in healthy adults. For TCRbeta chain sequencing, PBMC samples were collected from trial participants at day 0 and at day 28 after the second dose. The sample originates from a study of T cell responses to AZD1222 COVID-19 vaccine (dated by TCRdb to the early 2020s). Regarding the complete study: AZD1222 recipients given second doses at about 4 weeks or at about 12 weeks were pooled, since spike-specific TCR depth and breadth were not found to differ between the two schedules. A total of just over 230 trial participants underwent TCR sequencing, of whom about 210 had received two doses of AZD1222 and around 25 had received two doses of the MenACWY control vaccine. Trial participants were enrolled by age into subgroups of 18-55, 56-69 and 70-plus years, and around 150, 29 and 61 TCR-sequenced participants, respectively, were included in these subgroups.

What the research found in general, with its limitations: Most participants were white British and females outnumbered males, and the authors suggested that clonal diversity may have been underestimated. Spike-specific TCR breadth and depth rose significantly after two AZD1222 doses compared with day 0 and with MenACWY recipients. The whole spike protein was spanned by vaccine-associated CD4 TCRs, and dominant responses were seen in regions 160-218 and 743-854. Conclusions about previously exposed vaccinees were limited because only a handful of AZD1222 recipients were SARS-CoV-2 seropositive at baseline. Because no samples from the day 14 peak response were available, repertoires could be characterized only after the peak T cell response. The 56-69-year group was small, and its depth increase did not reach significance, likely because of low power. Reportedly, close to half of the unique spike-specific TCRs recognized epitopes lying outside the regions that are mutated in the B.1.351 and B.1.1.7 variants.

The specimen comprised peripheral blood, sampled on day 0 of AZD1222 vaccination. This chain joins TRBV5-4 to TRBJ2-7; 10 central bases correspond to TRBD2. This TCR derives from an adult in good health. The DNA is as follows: TGTGCCAGCAGCTCCCCGTCTAGCGGGAGATTAAACGAGCAGTACTTC. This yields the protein CASSSPSSGRLNEQYF.